The source of this T cell receptor (beta chain) is a study of vaccination and CD4 T cells after COVID-19. Whole-study context: Stimulation used overlapping spike peptides from SARS-CoV-2, HCoV-NL63, HCoV-OC43 and HCoV-229E.

Worth noting for this clonotype: Its matching antigen is unknown.

This sample's treatment: roughly 10-day PBMC culture with coronavirus spike peptide pools or control peptides (ViraFEST assay). Per germline, CDR1 MNHEY and CDR2 SVGEGT. The V and J ends lost 6 bases and 0 bases respectively, with 11 bases between them. The CDR3 is 14 amino acids. Cultured CD4+ T-cell DNA underwent Oncomine TCR Beta short-read sequencing. From CD4+ T cells that had been cultured, genomic DNA was extracted. TCRdb analysed the PCR reads with MiXCR anew, one entry per CDR3 protein. In the table there are 20,000 or so distinct CDR3 sequences, approximately 32% of which are singletons. The TCR originated in a human donor with COVID-19. The sequenced sample consisted of cultured CD4+ T cells from blood. The chain couples TRBV6-2 or TRBV6-3 to TRBJ1-1, with D possibly matching TRBD1 (6 bases). CDR3 coding DNA: TGTGCCAGCAGACCCGGGGGCTTGAACACTGAAGCTTTCTTT. Translating gives CASRPGGLNTEAFF.